The 5 T cell receptor beta chains listed next were all sequenced from one sample in a study of OX40 agonist ivuxolimab in advanced cancers. Sequenced by immunoSEQ multiplex PCR; TCRdb stores in-frame clones only, minus some. Among about 88,000 clones, approximately 87% were seen once, and the ten largest hold about 1.5%. The material was CD4+ or CD8+ T cells sorted from blood, obtained in a trial of the OX40 agonist ivuxolimab. These receptors were obtained from an adult with an advanced solid tumor such as melanoma, head and neck, liver or kidney cancer.

The V call is TRBV11-2, the J call TRBJ2-6; the D gene could be TRBD1 or TRBD2 (6 bases each). The germline CDR1 and CDR2 sequences are SGHAT and FQNNGV. Deletions cut 7 bases from V and 2 bases from J, with 15 bases between. This CDR3 is built from 16 residues. The CDR3 DNA sequence: TGTGCCAGCACCCTGGGGGGCGCGGCTGGGGCCAACGTCCTGACTTTC. Translated, it gives CASTLGGAAGANVLTF.

The J gene is TRBJ2-1, the V gene TRBV11-3, with 8 bases identical to TRBD2. V dropped 4 bases and J dropped 6; count of bases not matched to a gene: 11. The germline CDR1 and CDR2 sequences are SGHNT and YENEEA. The CDR3 length is 16 residues. DNA of the CDR3: TGTGCCAGCAGCTCTACCGGGACTAGTGGGGGCAATGAGCAGTTCTTC. It is translated as CASSSTGTSGGNEQFF.

The V call is TRBV30, the J call TRBJ2-5, with D tentatively TRBD1 (6 bases). CDR1 and CDR2 (germline): GTSNPN, SVGIG (reference sequence). The CDR3 totals 12 residues. V lost 5 bases and J 2 bases, leaving 9 bases between the germline ends. This CDR3 reads CAWQRGQETQYF. In DNA, the CDR3 is TGTGCCTGGCAGAGGGGGCAAGAGACCCAGTACTTC.

The chain employs TRBV10-1 and TRBJ2-1; 7 bases are a match to TRBD2. Unmatched junction bases numbered 13, after V lost 3 bases and J lost 8 bases. This CDR3 has 16 amino acids. Per the germline V gene, CDR1 is WNHNN and CDR2 is SYGVQD (reference sequence). The chain's CDR3 is CASSDPAGPSRYEQFF. CDR3 DNA: TGCGCCAGCAGTGATCCAGCGGGGCCTTCCCGATATGAGCAGTTCTTC.

In nucleotides, the CDR3 is TGTGCCAGCAGCTTGGCCCTGGGGGACTCTGAAGCTTTCTTT. It specifies CASSLALGDSEAFF. This sequence joins TRBV5-4 and TRBJ1-1; D possibly corresponds to TRBD1 (5 bases). The CDR3 contains 14 residues. Germline CDR1 reads SGHNT; CDR2 reads YYREEE (reference sequence). Trimming left V 0 bases short and J 6 bases short, with 12 bases between.